The next 21 T cell receptor beta chains were all read from a single sample in a study of shared clonotypes between healthy human individuals. Some clones are missing from TCRdb's copy, which holds only in-frame ones; the method was immunoSEQ multiplex PCR. The sample includes 490,000 or so clones, 79% of them seen just once. What was sequenced was PBMCs. The receptors here all came from a woman in her thirties or forties in good health. Some clones in this sample may be carry-over from other donors' samples.

This chain uses TRBV10-3 with TRBJ2-7; D ambiguous. The CDR3 is made up of 12 amino acids. Germline V CDR1 and CDR2: ENHRY, SYGVKD. V was shortened by 4 bases and J by 5 bases, with 9 bases between the two germline ends. The CDR3 nucleotides are TGTGCCATCAGTGCCACCCCAGACGAGCAGTACTTC. This sequence encodes CAISATPDEQYF.

V gene TRBV28 combines with J gene TRBJ2-3; D unresolved. The germline V gene encodes CDR1 MDHEN and CDR2 SYDVKM. The CDR3 extends over 13 amino acids. The ends were cut back, 3 bases at V and 4 bases at J, with 8 bases in the middle. CDR3 DNA: TGTGCCAGCAGTTTCCCCTTCCCAGATACGCAGTATTTT. Amino acids: CASSFPFPDTQYF.

The chain combines TRBV10-3 with TRBJ2-1; TRBD2 agrees at 14 bases. CDR1 is ENHRY, CDR2 SYGVKD, per germline. The junction had 11 bases not matched to a gene; V was cut back by 6 bases and J by 7 bases. CDR3 length equals 17 residues. In DNA, the CDR3 is TGTGCCATCAGGCGACTAGCGGGAGGGCCGGGTGGAAATGAGCAGTTCTTC. It translates to CAIRRLAGGPGGNEQFF.

V is TRBV6-6 and J is TRBJ2-1, with TRBD2 identical over 8 bases. The CDR3 totals 15 residues. Germline-derived CDR1 and CDR2 are MNHNY and SVGAGI (reference sequence). Unmatched junction bases numbered 6, after V lost 6 bases and J lost 2 bases. The CDR3 sequence is CASRGSGGPYNEQFF. As DNA, the CDR3 is TGTGCCAGCAGAGGAAGCGGGGGACCCTACAATGAGCAGTTCTTC.

V and J are TRBV5-6 and TRBJ2-7; D gene unclear. The germline V gene has CDR1 SGHDT and CDR2 YYEEEE. V was cut by 2 bases and J by 0 bases, with 12 bases left in between. The CDR3 has 15 residues. CDR3 loop: CASSFGPASSYEQYF. In nucleotides, the CDR3 is TGTGCCAGCAGCTTCGGACCCGCGAGCTCCTACGAGCAGTACTTC.

The J gene is TRBJ1-2, the V gene TRBV28; 7 bases agree with TRBD1. The V segment lost 6 bases and the J segment 4 bases; nucleotides outside the gene matches: 17. The CDR3 runs to 17 residues. Germline CDR1 and CDR2: MDHEN and SYDVKM. The CDR3 DNA reads as TGTGCCAGCAGGTTGGACAGGTTGAGCTTGGGGACCTATGGCTACACCTTC. Amino acid sequence: CASRLDRLSLGTYGYTF.

J is TRBJ2-1 and V is TRBV11-3, with 9 bases fitting TRBD2. CDR1 SGHNT and CDR2 YENEEA come from the germline V gene. Trimming took 3 bases from V and 4 from J; bases not matched to a gene: 10. This CDR3 has 17 residues. This CDR3 is CASSLSGRSHIYNEQFF. For the CDR3, the DNA is TGTGCCAGCAGCTTGAGCGGGAGGTCCCATATATACAATGAGCAGTTCTTC.

CDR3 nucleotides: TGTGCCAGCAGCTTTCCCGGCAGCACAGATACGCAGTATTTT. Its protein is CASSFPGSTDTQYF. This chain joins TRBV5-4 and TRBJ2-3; no definite D call. The V end was cut by 2 bases, the J end by 0 bases, with 7 bases between. The CDR3 is 14 residues long. CDR1 and CDR2 from the germline V gene are SGHNT and YYREEE (reference sequence).

The chain links TRBV30 to TRBJ2-1, with TRBD2 matching over 7 bases. The CDR3 covers 20 residues. V gave up 0 bases and J gave up 2 bases; unmatched junction bases: 19. The germline gives CDR1 GTSNPN, CDR2 SVGIG (reference sequence). The CDR3 bases are TGTGCCTGGAGTGTACAGCAGTGGAGGGCGGGAGTCGGGGCCTACAATGAGCAGTTCTTC. Protein product: CAWSVQQWRAGVGAYNEQFF.

This clone was detected once. The chain joins TRBV20-1 to TRBJ2-3; 7 bases match TRBD2. V lost 7 bases to trimming and J lost 10 bases; unmatched junction nucleotides: 8. Germline assignment: CDR1 DFQATT and CDR2 SNEGSKA (reference sequence). This CDR3 is 11 amino acids long. In nucleotides, the CDR3 is TGCAGTGTTCCCAGCGGGACGGCGCAGTATTTT. Translated: CSVPSGTAQYF.

The chain is built from TRBV21-1 and TRBJ2-4. TRBV21-1 is a known pseudogene. This CDR3 has 14 amino acids. The CDR3 DNA follows: TGTGCCGGTTGGGGGGCCCAGGCCAAAAACATTCAGTACTTC. Translated, it gives CAGWGAQAKNIQYF.

This chain joins TRBV29-1 and TRBJ1-3; maybe TRBD1 (5 bases). The CDR3 covers 14 residues. The germline V gene encodes CDR1 SQVTM and CDR2 ANQGSEA. The V end lost 7 bases, the J end lost 2 bases, and 15 bases lay between the germline ends. The CDR3: CSATGGGTGNTIYF. DNA for the CDR3: TGCAGCGCCACCGGGGGGGGGACTGGAAACACCATATATTTT. Filled out from reference TRBV29-1 and TRBJ1-3, the complete variable domain reads SAVISQKPSRDICQRGTSLTIQCQVDSQVTMMFWYRQQPGQSLTLIATANQGSEATYESGFVIDKFPISRPNLTFSTLTVSNMSPEDSSIYLCSATGGGTGNTIYFGEGSWLTVV.

This chain's CDR3 is CASRILGNEQFF. CDR3 bases: TGTGCCAGCAGAATTCTCGGCAATGAGCAGTTCTTC. This chain links TRBV2 with TRBJ2-1, with D uncertain. Germline V CDR1 and CDR2: SNHLY, FYNNEI. Trimming removed 6 bases from V and 6 bases from J, with 9 bases in between. CDR3 length: 12 residues.

The chain couples TRBV5-6 to TRBJ2-5, with a tentative D call TRBD1 (5 bases). The DNA end lines up better with TRBJ2-7; the J call may be wrong. The V gene's germline CDR1 is SGHDT and CDR2 YYEEEE. The CDR3 length is 15 residues. The CDR3 sequence: CASSLDIDSTYEQYF. The CDR3 DNA reads as TGTGCCAGCAGCTTGGATATCGACAGTACCTACGAGCAGTACTTC.

The CDR3 here is CASSPNTGALGNEQFF. CDR3 nucleotide sequence: TGTGCCAGCAGCCCGAATACCGGGGCCCTTGGTAATGAGCAGTTCTTC. The chain uses TRBV11-2 and TRBJ2-1; either TRBD1 or TRBD2 may supply D (5 bases each). Germline V gene sequence: CDR1 SGHAT, CDR2 FQNNGV. The V and J ends lost 5 bases and 7 bases respectively, with 21 bases between them. This CDR3 contains 16 residues.

As to this clone: This likely stems from a read error, as it lies one base from a far larger clone. The same CDR3 also results from other DNA sequences found in this sample. The chain employs TRBV6-1 and TRBJ1-1; weak D call: TRBD1 (5 bases). Per the germline V gene, CDR1 is MNHNS and CDR2 is SASEGT. This CDR3 comprises 14 residues. This chain's CDR3 is CASSEVTGVAEAFF. CDR3 bases: TGTGCCAGCAGCGAAGTGACGGGGGTAGCTGAAGCTTTCTTT.

The gene calls are TRBV27 and TRBJ2-5; TRBD2 matches at 9 bases. The CDR3 extends over 15 amino acids. V shed 2 bases and J 4 bases; nucleotides not matched to a gene: 5. CDR1 is MNHEY, CDR2 SMNVEV, per germline (reference sequence). CDR3 sequence: CASSLGGRAGETQYF. In DNA form, the CDR3 reads TGTGCCAGCAGTTTAGGCGGGAGGGCCGGAGAGACCCAGTACTTC.

This clone was counted a single time. The chain links TRBV5-1 to TRBJ2-7, with TRBD1 matching over 12 bases. CDR1 is SGHRS and CDR2 is YFSETQ in the germline V gene. V was pared by 4 bases and J by 0 bases, with 2 bases of the junction left unmatched. The CDR3 consists of 15 residues. The CDR3 spells CASSAGQGASYEQYF. The CDR3 nucleotides are TGCGCCAGCAGCGCGGGACAGGGGGCCTCCTACGAGCAGTACTTC. The whole variable domain, filled in from reference TRBV5-1 and TRBJ2-7, reads KAGVTQTPRYLIKTRGQQVTLSCSPISGHRSVSWYQQTPGQGLQFLFEYFSETQRNKGNFPGRFSGRQFSNSRSEMNVSTLELGDSALYLCASSAGQGASYEQYFGPGTRLTVT.

The chain links TRBV27 to TRBJ2-7; 9 positions match TRBD1. This CDR3 has 18 residues. Germline CDR1 MNHEY, CDR2 SMNVEV (reference sequence). Unmatched junction bases numbered 11, after V lost 0 bases and J lost 2 bases. The DNA for the CDR3 is TGTGCCAGCAGTTTATCGAAACAGGGGGCGCGCTCGACCTACGAGCAGTACTTC. Translating it yields CASSLSKQGARSTYEQYF.

This sequence joins TRBV19 and TRBJ2-1, with 9 bases identical to TRBD2. Germline V gene lookup returns CDR1 LNHDA and CDR2 SQIVND (reference sequence). V lost 10 bases, J lost 7 bases, and 14 bases stayed unmatched. There are 15 residues in the CDR3. CDR3 sequence (DNA): TGTGCCACGACCCGGGGGGCCCTAGCGGGGAATGAGCAGTTCTTC. It specifies CATTRGALAGNEQFF.

This clone has a single count. The chain's CDR3 is CASSTTLQETQYF. The DNA of the CDR3 is TGTGCCAGCAGCACGACACTACAAGAGACCCAGTACTTC. V gene TRBV11-2 combines with J gene TRBJ2-5, with D uncertain. This CDR3 is built from 13 residues. Trimming pared 5 bases from V and 2 bases from J, leaving 9 bases between. Per germline, CDR1 SGHAT and CDR2 FQNNGV.